This passage covers 23 T cell receptor beta chains from one sample sequenced in a study of blood T cell repertoires in COVID-19. This table comes from immunoSEQ multiplex PCR, and its TCRdb copy is limited to in-frame clones, with some not included. Of roughly 500,000 clones in the sample, around 87% were seen once. Specimen: PBMCs or T cells enriched from blood (not recorded which). The receptors here all came from a woman aged 35 to 49 who had recovered from COVID-19.

The chain uses TRBV11-2 and TRBJ2-1; 8 bases map to TRBD2. This CDR3 contains 16 residues. Trimming cost V 6 bases and J 7 bases; bases outside gene matches: 14. Germline CDR1 SGHAT, CDR2 FQNNGV. CDR3 loop: CASRFPGHGGGNEQFF. The CDR3 nucleotides read TGTGCCAGCAGATTCCCGGGTCACGGCGGGGGGAATGAGCAGTTCTTC.

J is TRBJ2-6 and V is TRBV19, with a possible D match to TRBD2 (5 bases). CDR1 is LNHDA and CDR2 is SQIVND in the germline V gene (reference sequence). Trimming cost V 7 bases and J 0 bases, with 10 bases left between them. The CDR3 is 15 residues long. The CDR3 spells CASTPGFSGANVLTF. The CDR3 DNA follows: TGTGCCAGTACCCCGGGGTTCTCTGGGGCCAACGTCCTGACTTTC.

This clone was seen a handful of times. This chain links TRBV6-2 or TRBV6-3 with TRBJ2-2, with D perhaps matching TRBD2 (5 bases). The V and J ends lost 5 bases and 4 bases respectively, with 17 bases between them. The CDR3 has 16 residues. Germline CDR1 reads MNHEY; CDR2 reads SVGEGT. The CDR3 sequence is CASSPELGLITGELFF. The CDR3 DNA reads as TGTGCCAGCAGTCCCGAACTCGGACTGATCACCGGGGAGCTGTTTTTT.

J is TRBJ2-5 and V is TRBV5-1; TRBD2 matches 7 bases. The trim removed 3 bases at V and 5 bases at J, leaving 4 bases unmatched. Per germline, CDR1 SGHRS and CDR2 YFSETQ. This CDR3 contains 13 residues. CDR3 sequence (DNA): TGCGCCAGCAGCTCGGGAGGTGCGGAGACCCAGTACTTC. Translating it yields CASSSGGAETQYF.

This chain joins TRBV7-9 and TRBJ2-7, with TRBD2 as a possible D gene (6 bases). V was pared by 1 base and J by 5 bases, with 18 bases between. The CDR3 is 16 amino acids. Germline lookup yields CDR1 SEHNR and CDR2 FQNEAQ (reference sequence). CDR3 residues: CASSLGVGGTSHEQYF. For the CDR3, the DNA is TGTGCCAGCAGCTTAGGGGTCGGGGGAACCTCACACGAGCAGTACTTC.

CDR3 DNA sequence: TGTGCCAGCAGTGAGGCGCCGGGGACTGAAGCTTTCTTT. It yields the protein CASSEAPGTEAFF. J is TRBJ1-1 and V is TRBV25-1, with D unclear. CDR1 is MGHDK, CDR2 SYGVNS, per germline. This CDR3 has 13 amino acids. The germline V and J ends were trimmed by 3 bases and 5 bases, with 10 bases remaining between them.

The chain uses TRBV11-3 and TRBJ1-2, with 8 bases lining up with TRBD1. The CDR3 sequence is 16 residues long. V was clipped by 4 bases and J by 3 bases; unmatched bases: 10. Germline values: CDR1 SGHNT, CDR2 YENEEA. DNA for the CDR3: TGTGCCAGCAGCTCGGACAGGGTTGGGCGTCACTATGGCTACACCTTC. Encoded protein: CASSSDRVGRHYGYTF.

About this clone itself: This specimen includes other DNA sequences encoding the same CDR3. V usage is TRBV27 and J usage is TRBJ2-3; D is unclear. Trimming stripped 6 bases from V and 6 bases from J, with 10 bases between. CDR1 MNHEY and CDR2 SMNVEV come from the germline V gene (reference sequence). The CDR3 length is 12 residues. The CDR3 is CASSRGGDTQYF. CDR3 sequence (DNA): TGTGCCAGCAGCCGCGGTGGGGATACGCAGTATTTT.

V usage is TRBV5-1 and J usage is TRBJ2-7, with 8 bases matching TRBD1. This CDR3 has 14 residues. Germline V lookup: CDR1 SGHRS, CDR2 YFSETQ. Trimming cost V 4 bases and J 0 bases; bases outside gene matches: 3. CDR3 in amino acids: CASSTGTGSYEQYF. As DNA, the CDR3 is TGCGCCAGCAGCACCGGGACAGGCTCCTACGAGCAGTACTTC.

This rearrangement joins TRBV6-2 or TRBV6-3 to TRBJ1-3; 9 bases map to TRBD1. The J segment lost 0 bases and the V segment lost 6 bases, leaving 15 bases of the junction unmatched. Germline V lookup: CDR1 MNHEY, CDR2 SVGEGT. The CDR3 covers 19 residues. CDR3 loop: CASSPGPGQGQYSGNTIYF. The CDR3 DNA follows: TGTGCCAGCAGCCCGGGACCGGGACAGGGACAATACTCTGGAAACACCATATATTTT.

In this sample, this clone turned up once. The chain carries TRBV4-1 and TRBJ1-1; D unclear. The germline V and J ends were trimmed by 3 bases and 11 bases, with 16 bases remaining between them. CDR1 and CDR2 from the germline V gene are MGHRA and YSYEKL. This CDR3 spans 13 amino acids. In nucleotides, the CDR3 is TGCGCCAGCAGCCAGGCCCAAGAGGTGAGGGCTTTCTTT. Translating it yields CASSQAQEVRAFF.

This clone was counted a few times. The V gene is TRBV19, the J gene TRBJ1-2; unclear D gene. Trimming took off 9 bases at V and 1 base at J, with 21 bases between the two ends. The germline V gene encodes CDR1 LNHDA and CDR2 SQIVND (reference sequence). There are 16 residues in the CDR3. CDR3 nucleotide sequence: TGTGCCAGCCTTTCCGGGTTCCCACCGCTTAACTATGGCTACACCTTC. It is translated as CASLSGFPPLNYGYTF. Full variable domain (missing parts from reference TRBV19 and TRBJ1-2): DGGITQSPKYLFRKEGQNVTLSCEQNLNHDAMYWYRQDPGQGLRLIYYSQIVNDFQKGDIAEGYSVSREKKESFPLTVTSAQKNPTAFYLCASLSGFPPLNYGYTFGSGTRLTVV.

The chain has TRBV12-3 or TRBV12-4 and TRBJ1-2; tentatively, D is TRBD1 (5 bases). Deletions cut 5 bases from V and 0 bases from J, with 7 bases between. There are 13 residues in the CDR3. The CDR3 here is CASSKQANYGYTF. DNA for the CDR3: TGTGCCAGCAGTAAACAGGCTAACTATGGCTACACCTTC.

The rearrangement links TRBV27 to TRBJ2-2; TRBD2 might be the D (5 bases). Germline V gene data show CDR1 as MNHEY and CDR2 as SMNVEV (reference sequence). CDR3 length: 16 residues. V was shortened by 3 bases and J by 5 bases, with 16 bases between the two germline ends. This CDR3 reads CASSFFPLADTGELFF. The CDR3 coding sequence is TGTGCCAGCAGTTTTTTCCCCCTAGCAGATACCGGGGAGCTGTTTTTT.

This clone has only one observation. This chain uses TRBV9 with TRBJ2-3; 9 bases match TRBD2. CDR3 length: 15 amino acids. Losses at the gene ends were 5 bases for V and 5 bases for J; bases not matched to a gene: 9. Germline V gene lookup returns CDR1 SGDLS and CDR2 YYNGEE. CDR3 amino acids: CASSTIAGAKDTQYF. The CDR3 nucleotides are TGTGCCAGCAGTACAATAGCGGGAGCCAAAGATACGCAGTATTTT.

The table lists this clone with a count of one. The chain couples TRBV5-6 to TRBJ1-4; 8 bases are a match to TRBD1. The J segment lost 8 bases and the V segment lost 2 bases, leaving 5 bases of the junction unmatched. Germline values: CDR1 SGHDT, CDR2 YYEEEE. CDR3 length: 14 residues. DNA of the CDR3: TGTGCCAGCAGCTTATACAGGGGGGACGAAAAACTGTTTTTT. Its protein product is CASSLYRGDEKLFF.

The rearrangement uses TRBV27 and TRBJ1-1; tentatively, D is TRBD1 (6 bases). V was clipped by 10 bases and J by 5 bases, with 17 bases between them. Germline CDR1 and CDR2: MNHEY and SMNVEV (reference sequence). This CDR3 is 13 amino acids long. CDR3 nucleotides: TGTGCCACCAGGGTGGGGGGGCGGACTGAAGCTTTCTTT. This gives the protein CATRVGGRTEAFF.

V gene TRBV18 combines with J gene TRBJ2-7, with 9 positions matching TRBD2. Looked up from germline, CDR1 is KGHSH and CDR2 is LQKENI. CDR3 length equals 14 residues. V shed 6 bases, J shed 3 bases, and the junction held 6 bases outside the gene matches. The CDR3 region has the DNA TGTGCCAGCTCCCAGACTAGCGGAGACTACGAGCAGTACTTC. The encoded protein is CASSQTSGDYEQYF.

The chain has TRBV19 and TRBJ1-2; D remains unclear. Germline CDR1 and CDR2: LNHDA and SQIVND (reference sequence). V lost 4 bases and J 5 bases, leaving 14 bases between the germline ends. The CDR3 is 14 amino acids. The CDR3: CASSRGSHPYGYTF. For the CDR3, the DNA is TGTGCCAGTAGTAGAGGGTCTCATCCGTATGGCTACACCTTC.

This clone was detected only a few times. The V and J genes are TRBV15 and TRBJ1-1, with unresolved D. The germline CDR1 and CDR2 sequences are LNHNV and YYDKDF (reference sequence). V shed 4 bases and J shed 0 bases, with 6 bases lying between them. The CDR3 totals 13 residues. The CDR3 DNA follows: TGTGCCACCAGCACTATCATGAACACTGAAGCTTTCTTT. Protein product: CATSTIMNTEAFF.

The rearrangement uses TRBV14 and TRBJ2-7, with TRBD2 matching over 11 bases. Germline V lookup: CDR1 SGHDN, CDR2 FVKESK. The CDR3 consists of 19 residues. V lost 0 bases to trimming and J lost 0 bases; unmatched junction nucleotides: 10. The CDR3 DNA reads as TGTGCCAGCAGCCAAGATGTACTAGCGGGAGTTGGGTTCTCCTACGAGCAGTACTTC. Amino acids: CASSQDVLAGVGFSYEQYF.

The V gene is TRBV15, the J gene TRBJ2-3; TRBD2 aligns across 14 bases. The germline V gene has CDR1 LNHNV and CDR2 YYDKDF (reference sequence). V was pared by 1 base and J by 1 base, with 10 bases of the junction left unmatched. The CDR3 extends over 20 amino acids. CDR3 DNA: TGTGCCACCAGCAGAGTAGGTGGACTAGCGGGAGGAAAGGGCACAGATACGCAGTATTTT. It is translated as CATSRVGGLAGGKGTDTQYF. The full variable domain, its missing parts supplied by reference TRBV15 and TRBJ2-3, is DAMVIQNPRYQVTQFGKPVTLSCSQTLNHNVMYWYQQKSSQAPKLLFHYYDKDFNNEADTPDNFQSRRPNTSFCFLDIRSPGLGDTAMYLCATSRVGGLAGGKGTDTQYFGPGTRLTVL.

The chain links TRBV3-1 (or the pseudogene TRBV3-2) to TRBJ1-4, with D uncertain. V was trimmed by 7 bases and J by 8 bases, leaving 11 bases between them. The CDR3 totals 12 residues. CDR1 is LGHDT and CDR2 is YNNKEL in the germline V gene (reference sequence). As DNA, the CDR3 is TGTGCCAGCACGAACCGAGGAGAAAAACTGTTTTTT. This gives the protein CASTNRGEKLFF.